This T cell receptor (beta chain) was recorded in a study of T cell responses to AZD1222 COVID-19 vaccine. On this clone itself: Its specificity is unknown.

Using immunoSEQ multiplex PCR, the repertoire was profiled, and TCRdb retains in-frame clones only, with some absent. This table has some 140,000 clones, 93% appearing once. The V segment lost 3 bases and the J segment 4 bases; nucleotides outside the gene matches: 2. This CDR3 contains 13 residues. Study-wide points: Reports indicate that nearly half of spike-specific TCRs are directed at unmutated variant regions.

The chain uses TRBV12-3 or TRBV12-4 and TRBJ1-1; 7 nucleotides match TRBD1. The sequence derives from an adult in good health. Sequencing used peripheral blood, obtained on day 0 of AZD1222 vaccination. The CDR3 region is CASSLTGFTEAFF. CDR3 coding DNA: TGTGCCAGCAGTTTGACAGGGTTCACTGAAGCTTTCTTT.